This T cell receptor (beta chain) was sequenced for a study of early T cells in non-severe SARS-CoV-2 infection. Study-level results: Missing private and CD4 specificities, VDJdb matching favored anti-spike CD8 responses.

Using its own MiXCR run on the 5' RACE reads, TCRdb lists one record per CDR3 protein. The table has fewer than 75,000 distinct CDR3 sequences, 20% to 25% seen once. Trimming took 4 bases from V and 1 from J, leaving 17 bases between them. The CDR3 contains 16 residues. The germline V gene has CDR1 MGHRA and CDR2 YSYEKL. This clonotype was seen more than once but under ten times. Its specificity is unknown. The gene calls are TRBV4-1 and TRBJ2-7; perhaps TRBD2 as D (5 bases). This clonotype was sampled from an adult who was a healthcare worker with PCR-confirmed SARS-CoV-2 infection or an uninfected control (not recorded which). The sample consisted of whole blood, taken at baseline. The CDR3 nucleotides are TGCGCCAGCAGCCCCATCGGCGAGGGCCGATCCTACGAGCAGTACTTC. Encoded protein: CASSPIGEGRSYEQYF.